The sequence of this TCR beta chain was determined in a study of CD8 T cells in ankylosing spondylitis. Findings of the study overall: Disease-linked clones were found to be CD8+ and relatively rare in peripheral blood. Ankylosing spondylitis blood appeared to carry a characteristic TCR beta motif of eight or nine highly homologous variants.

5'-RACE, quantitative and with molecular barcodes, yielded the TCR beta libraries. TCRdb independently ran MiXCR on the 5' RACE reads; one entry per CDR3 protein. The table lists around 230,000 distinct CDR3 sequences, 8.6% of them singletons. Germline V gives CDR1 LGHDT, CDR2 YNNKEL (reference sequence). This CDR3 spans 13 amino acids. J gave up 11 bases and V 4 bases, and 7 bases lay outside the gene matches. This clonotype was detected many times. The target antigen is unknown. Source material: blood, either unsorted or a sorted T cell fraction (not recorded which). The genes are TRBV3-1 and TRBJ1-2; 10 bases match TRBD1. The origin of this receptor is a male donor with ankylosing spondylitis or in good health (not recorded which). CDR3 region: CASSLRDRGGYTF. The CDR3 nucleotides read TGTGCCAGCAGCCTCCGGGACAGGGGAGGTTACACCTTC.